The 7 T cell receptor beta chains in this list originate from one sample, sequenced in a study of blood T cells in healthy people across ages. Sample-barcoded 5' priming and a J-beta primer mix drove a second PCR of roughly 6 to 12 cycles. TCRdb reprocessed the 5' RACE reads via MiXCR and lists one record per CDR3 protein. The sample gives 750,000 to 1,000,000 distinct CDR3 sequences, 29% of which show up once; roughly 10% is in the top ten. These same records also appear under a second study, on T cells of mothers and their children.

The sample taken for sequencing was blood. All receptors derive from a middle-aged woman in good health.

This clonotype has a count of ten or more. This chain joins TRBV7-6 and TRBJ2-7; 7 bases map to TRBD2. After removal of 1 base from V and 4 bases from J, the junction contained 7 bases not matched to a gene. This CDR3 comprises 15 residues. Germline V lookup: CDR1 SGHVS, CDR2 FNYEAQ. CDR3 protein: CASSLGAGSQYEQYF. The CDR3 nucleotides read TGTGCCAGCAGCTTAGGAGCGGGATCGCAATACGAGCAGTACTTC.

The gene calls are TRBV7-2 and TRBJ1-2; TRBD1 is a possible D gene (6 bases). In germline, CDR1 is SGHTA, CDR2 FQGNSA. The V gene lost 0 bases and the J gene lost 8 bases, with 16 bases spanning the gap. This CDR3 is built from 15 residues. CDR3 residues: CASSLARGQTTGYTF. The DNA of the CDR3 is TGTGCCAGCAGCTTAGCCCGCGGACAGACGACGGGCTACACCTTC.

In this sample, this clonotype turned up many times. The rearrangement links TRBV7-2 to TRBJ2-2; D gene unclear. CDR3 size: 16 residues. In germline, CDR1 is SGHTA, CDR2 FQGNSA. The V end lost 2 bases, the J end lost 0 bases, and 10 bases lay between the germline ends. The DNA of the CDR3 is TGTGCCAGCAGCTTAAATGGACGGACGAACACCGGGGAGCTGTTTTTT. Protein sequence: CASSLNGRTNTGELFF.

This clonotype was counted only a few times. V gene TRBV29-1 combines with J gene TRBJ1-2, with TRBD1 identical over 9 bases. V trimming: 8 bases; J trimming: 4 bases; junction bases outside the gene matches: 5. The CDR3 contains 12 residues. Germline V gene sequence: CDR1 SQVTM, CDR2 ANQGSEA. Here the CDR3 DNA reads TGCAGCTGTGGGGACAGGGTCTATGGCTACACCTTC. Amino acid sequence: CSCGDRVYGYTF. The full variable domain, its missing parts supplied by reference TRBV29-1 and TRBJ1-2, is SAVISQKPSRDICQRGTSLTIQCQVDSQVTMMFWYRQQPGQSLTLIATANQGSEATYESGFVIDKFPISRPNLTFSTLTVSNMSPEDSSIYLCSCGDRVYGYTFGSGTRLTVV.

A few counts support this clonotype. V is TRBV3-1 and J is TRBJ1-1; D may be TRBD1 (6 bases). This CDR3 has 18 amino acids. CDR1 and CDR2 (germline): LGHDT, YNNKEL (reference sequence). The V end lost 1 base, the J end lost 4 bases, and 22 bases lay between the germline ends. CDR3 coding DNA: TGTGCCAGCAGCCAAGCTTATGGGCAGGGGTGGGGCGGCACTGAAGCTTTCTTT. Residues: CASSQAYGQGWGGTEAFF.

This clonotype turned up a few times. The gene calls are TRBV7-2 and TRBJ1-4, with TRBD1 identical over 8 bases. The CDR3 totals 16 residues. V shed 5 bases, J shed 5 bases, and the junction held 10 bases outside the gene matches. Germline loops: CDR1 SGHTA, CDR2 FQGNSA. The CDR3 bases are TGTGCCAGCAGCAGGCGGGGACAGGCTGACAATGAAAAACTGTTTTTT. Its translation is CASSRRGQADNEKLFF. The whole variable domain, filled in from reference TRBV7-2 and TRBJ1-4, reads GAGVSQSPSNKVTEKGKDVELRCDPISGHTALYWYRQSLGQGLEFLIYFQGNSAPDKSGLPSDRFSAERTGGSVSTLTIQRTQQEDSAVYLCASSRRGQADNEKLFFGSGTQLSVL.

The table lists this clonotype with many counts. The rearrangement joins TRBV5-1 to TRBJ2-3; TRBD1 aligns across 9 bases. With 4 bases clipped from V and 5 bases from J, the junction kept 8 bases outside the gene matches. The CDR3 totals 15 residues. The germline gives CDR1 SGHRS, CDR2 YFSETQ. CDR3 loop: CASSAGQGRQDTQYF. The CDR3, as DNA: TGCGCCAGCAGCGCAGGACAGGGGAGGCAAGATACGCAGTATTTT.